The TCR beta chain under discussion was sequenced for a study of PD-1 blockade in classical Hodgkin lymphoma (dated by TCRdb to the early 2020s). Turning to the overall study: Nivolumab dosing was 3 mg/kg intravenously every 2 weeks, continuing until either disease progression or unacceptable toxicity. The study used CyTOF and TCR beta sequencing to define a peripheral blood immune signature of response to PD-1 blockade in classical Hodgkin lymphoma.

General conclusions and limits of the study: Newly diagnosed patients were reported to have lower baseline TCR diversity than healthy donors, and relapsed/refractory patients were reported to have lower baseline TCR diversity still. By C4D1, a significant rise was seen in CD4+ TCR diversity but not in CD8+ TCR diversity (p=0.0027 vs p=0.16), and the rise was most apparent among complete responders (p=0.02). Among trial patients, those achieving complete response had baseline diversity similar to that of newly diagnosed patients, while diversity was significantly lower in partial responders and progressors. The study was limited to a single clinical trial cohort, and causes of repertoire differences, possibly disease activity or prior therapy, remained undefined. Diversity was lower in patients who began nivolumab less than 1 year after ASCT, so these patients were left out of later analyses to avoid confounding by immune reconstitution.

Genomic DNA was isolated using the Qiagen DNeasy kit from unsorted PBMCs as well as from negatively selected CD4+ and CD8+ fractions. Using primers that anneal to V and J segments, immunoSEQ multiplex PCR amplified the TCR beta CDR3 regions. A synthetic immune receptor repertoire was used to minimize amplification bias, and any residual bias was removed computationally once sequencing was done. Concerning the study's data processing: Repertoire diversity was quantified as the Shannon entropy index using custom Python scripts. Unsorted, CD4+ and CD8+ repertoires were analyzed separately, except for combined analyses in which CD4+ and CD8+ sequences were merged in silico. Clonal expansion was defined as a frequency increase of at least 2-fold after treatment compared with C1D1, and clones undetected at baseline were assigned a pseudocount of 0.5. Clones with 0 or 1 copy at C1D1 were classified as singleton clones, and clones with 2 or more copies were classified as non-singleton clones. By matching protein sequences in sorted samples from the same patient, clones expanded in unsorted samples were annotated as CD4+, CD8+ or unknown. Wilcoxon tests on paired samples were used to test changes in diversity from C1D1 to C4D1. Drawn from immuneACCESS, this table holds only the in-frame rearrangements with V and J called that TCRdb kept. Clones are partly lost; checked studies trace under half to an unresolved V gene and leave the rest unexplained. That table supplies the V and J calls and clone size; D and trimming were determined from the DNA. The sample table shows tens of thousands of clones, and 82% are seen once. Of the sample, less than 20% falls within the top ten clones.

The count of this clone is one. The antigen it recognizes is unknown. Per-base qualities were not stored, and no clone one base away is much larger. The meaning of the sample's time point label: cycle 4 day 1 (C4D1), after six to seven weeks of nivolumab. Relapse after autologous stem cell transplantation had occurred in all trial patients, and cohorts A, B and C were distinguished by prior brentuximab vedotin exposure. The trial cohort was composed of around 60 patients with relapsed/refractory classical Hodgkin lymphoma, for whom complete response, partial response or progressive disease was recorded as best overall response. In the multi-cohort phase II CheckMate 205 trial, trial patients received single-agent nivolumab. An independent review committee assessed best overall response using the 2007 International Working Group response criteria. Trial PBMCs were collected immediately before nivolumab initiation (C1D1) and during therapy at cycle 2 day 1 and cycle 4 day 1. After peripheral blood was drawn into 8 mL Vacutainer Cell Preparation Tubes, PBMCs were isolated by centrifugation and then cryopreserved.

CDR1 is given as MNHNY and CDR2 as SVGAGI, both from the germline V gene (reference sequence). From the cysteine up to the phenylalanine, the CDR3 has a length of 15 residues. The CDR3 DNA has 45 bases and is translated from base 1. V is cut by 6 bases and J by 4 bases, and the space between the germline ends is 16 bases. The TCR originated in a human donor with classical Hodgkin lymphoma. The starting material was peripheral blood mononuclear cells (PBMCs), obtained before the fourth cycle of nivolumab. This chain is built from TRBV6-6 and TRBJ1-3, with the D gene not confidently named. The bases are TGTGCCAGCAGAACGGCCGAGTCCCGCGGAAACACCATATATTTT. It translates to CASRTAESRGNTIYF.